This T cell receptor (beta chain) is drawn from a study of stem cell transplantation in POMP-related autoinflammatory disease (TCRdb year 2021). For the study in its entirety: It was hypothesized that MHC class I-dependent CD8+ T-cell differentiation and positive selection are impaired by defective thymoproteasomes, resulting in skewing of the TRB repertoire. Before transplant, CD4+ naive T-cell skewing, low CD8+ T-cell proportions, and reduced T-cell cytokine secretion were observed in patients. The effect of POMP deficiency on T-cell receptor beta repertoire diversity and CDR3 characteristics was assessed by high-throughput TRB sequencing. The study at large found these results: The trend toward lower diversity and increased clonality in PRAID patients was statistically significant only for regulatory T cells. The number of unique TRB V-J gene pairings in PRAID patients was restricted. Across all analyzed T-cell subsets, PRAID patients showed a trend toward higher clonality and lower TRB diversity.

The time point label, read with the paper, signifies: before hematopoietic stem cell transplant. PRAID was a condition in which autoinflammation came alongside prominent immunodeficiency. T-cell subsets (conventional T cells, CD8+ T cells, regulatory T cells, T follicular helper cells) were sorted before TRB sequencing. The CDR3 numbers 13 residues from cysteine through phenylalanine. The only DNA kept is the CDR3, 39 bases in frame from the first base. V was cut back by 6 bases and J by 7 bases, leaving a gap of 13 bases between them. According to the germline V gene (reference sequence), CDR1 reads LNHDA and CDR2 reads SQIVND. About this clone: It has no known antigen specificity. No much larger clonotype is one base removed from it; base qualities were not supplied.

Libraries were built with the immunoSEQ multiplex PCR assay. The original methods were these. Shannon entropy, which accounts for clonal size distribution, was used to quantify repertoire diversity. The Gini-Simpson index (Simpson_1-D) was used to measure inequality in clonotype distribution. The table comes from immuneACCESS by way of TCRdb, which keeps in-frame sequences with V and J called. Part of the clones is missing from these tables; in studies checked, under half for an unresolved V gene and the rest for unknown reasons. From that table come the V and J calls and clone size; the DNA was used to work out D and trimming. The table for this sample lists approximately 23,000 clones; roughly 80% of them were counted only once. The top ten constitute less than 3% of the sample.

This receptor was obtained from a human donor with POMP-related autoinflammation and immune dysregulation (PRAID). The sequencing here drew on CD4+ T cells from PBMCs, taken before stem cell transplantation. The sequence links TRBV19 to TRBJ1-5, and the D gene may be TRBD1, 5 bases matching. The CDR3 amino acid sequence is: CASRGRGGQPQHF. DNA sequence: TGTGCCAGTAGGGGGAGGGGTGGACAGCCCCAGCATTTT.